The 22 T cell receptor beta chains reported below all come from one sample, sequenced in a study of cytomegalovirus exposure and HLA in healthy donors. Assay: immunoSEQ multiplex PCR; the TCRdb copy retains only in-frame clones and omits some. The table shows roughly 190,000 clones, with about 82% occurring only once. Material for sequencing was PBMCs. These receptors were taken from a young woman in good health and CMV-seronegative.

The chain couples TRBV6-6 to TRBJ2-1; 9 bases are shared with TRBD2. Per germline, CDR1 MNHNY and CDR2 SVGAGI (reference sequence). Trimming removed 4 bases from V and 7 bases from J; junction bases left unmatched: 11. The CDR3 runs to 16 residues. For the CDR3, the DNA is TGTGCCAGCAGTTCCACGGAGGTAGCGGGAGAAAATGAGCAGTTCTTC. Encoded protein: CASSSTEVAGENEQFF.

The rearrangement links TRBV7-3 to TRBJ1-1; a weak D match, TRBD1 (5 bases). V was trimmed by 2 bases and J by 5 bases, leaving 9 bases between them. The CDR3 totals 13 residues. Germline loops: CDR1 SGHTA, CDR2 FQGTGA. In DNA form, the CDR3 reads TGTGCCAGCAGCTTATGGGGGAGGACTGAAGCTTTCTTT. Protein product: CASSLWGRTEAFF.

The V and J genes are TRBV21-1 and TRBJ2-7; TRBD2, the table's D call, was not compared with the DNA. TRBV21-1 is assigned pseudogene status. The length of the CDR3 is 22 residues. In nucleotides, the CDR3 is TGTGCCAGCAGCAAAAAATTTATTCGAGCGGTTCCTTGGGTAGGGCACGTGGACGAGCAGTACTTC. It is translated as CASSKKFIRAVPWVGHVDEQYF.

The V and J genes are TRBV11-2 and TRBJ2-1; TRBD2 aligns across 9 bases. Per germline, CDR1 SGHAT and CDR2 FQNNGV. The V and J ends lost 6 bases and 3 bases, in that order; junction bases with no gene match: 9. This CDR3 has 16 amino acids. CDR3: CASRQPGLAFYNEQFF. The CDR3 DNA reads TGTGCCAGCAGGCAACCGGGACTAGCTTTCTACAATGAGCAGTTCTTC.

The gene calls are TRBV29-1 and TRBJ1-1, with a possible D match to TRBD1 (5 bases). The CDR3 has 13 amino acids. Between the trimmed V and J ends, which lost 4 bases and 5 bases, there was a span of 14 bases. Germline V gene lookup returns CDR1 SQVTM and CDR2 ANQGSEA. CDR3 sequence reads: CSVGAGGSTEAFF. DNA for the CDR3: TGCAGCGTTGGAGCGGGGGGGAGTACTGAAGCTTTCTTT.

The V call is TRBV4-1, the J call TRBJ1-5; 7 bases align to TRBD1. This CDR3 has 17 amino acids. V was pared by 3 bases and J by 2 bases, with 10 bases of the junction left unmatched. Germline values: CDR1 MGHRA, CDR2 YSYEKL. This chain's CDR3 is CASSQAPFDRGNQPQHF. The CDR3 nucleotides are TGCGCCAGCAGCCAGGCCCCTTTTGACAGGGGCAATCAGCCCCAGCATTTT.

The CDR3 region is CASSYDAGVSYEQYF. For the CDR3, the DNA is TGTGCCAGCAGTTACGATGCGGGGGTCTCCTACGAGCAGTACTTC. The rearrangement uses TRBV6-5 and TRBJ2-7, with TRBD2 identical over 7 bases. V trimming: 2 bases; J trimming: 0 bases; junction bases outside the gene matches: 4. This CDR3 is 15 amino acids long. CDR1 and CDR2 from the germline V gene are MNHEY and SVGAGI.

This chain connects TRBV11-2 to TRBJ2-1; 7 bases align to TRBD1. Germline CDR1 SGHAT, CDR2 FQNNGV. The CDR3 runs to 15 residues. V was clipped by 6 bases and J by 15 bases; unmatched bases: 20. The CDR3 here is CASSHYRDRSTRGFF. In DNA, the CDR3 is TGTGCCAGCAGTCACTACCGGGACAGATCGACCCGGGGGTTCTTC.

The chain employs TRBV27 and TRBJ2-2, with 8 bases identical to TRBD2. Germline assignment: CDR1 MNHEY and CDR2 SMNVEV (reference sequence). J was trimmed by 4 bases and V by 10 bases; bases with no gene match: 8. The CDR3 extends over 14 amino acids. CDR3 DNA: TGTGCCACCGAAGGCACTAGCGGCACCGGGGAGCTGTTTTTT. As protein: CATEGTSGTGELFF.

This clone was observed a handful of times. J is TRBJ2-7 and V is TRBV7-9, with TRBD1 identical over 8 bases. Germline V CDR1 and CDR2: SEHNR, FQNEAQ (reference sequence). CDR3 length: 14 amino acids. V gave up 10 bases and J gave up 2 bases; unmatched junction bases: 10. The CDR3: CATNPGGSPYEQYF. CDR3 nucleotides: TGTGCCACCAACCCAGGGGGCAGCCCCTACGAGCAGTACTTC.

This chain joins TRBV4-1 and TRBJ2-1; 7 bases are a match to TRBD1. Germline values: CDR1 MGHRA, CDR2 YSYEKL. The V and J ends lost 1 base and 3 bases, in that order; junction bases with no gene match: 9. The CDR3 is 17 amino acids. The CDR3 nucleotides are TGCGCCAGCAGCCAAGGTAAAGGGGGCGTTTTCTACAATGAGCAGTTCTTC. Protein product: CASSQGKGGVFYNEQFF.

The sample holds a few counts of this clone. The V and J genes are TRBV5-1 and TRBJ1-6, with 10 bases that match TRBD1. Trimming took 3 bases from V and 9 from J; bases not matched to a gene: 3. The germline V gene has CDR1 SGHRS and CDR2 YFSETQ. The CDR3 has 14 amino acids. The CDR3 DNA is TGCGCCAGCAGCTGGGGACAGGGGCCTTCACCCCTCCACTTT. Its protein product is CASSWGQGPSPLHF.

On this clone itself: An end of the junction differs from the germline gene, which may be a read error. J is TRBJ2-5 and V is TRBV4-1; D remains ambiguous. The CDR3 extends over 16 amino acids. The germline CDR1 and CDR2 sequences are MGHRA and YSYEKL. CDR3 region: CASSQDGPGYQETQYF. In DNA, the CDR3 is TGCGCCAGCAGCCAAGATGGCCCAGGCTACCAAGAAACCCAGTACTTC.

The chain joins TRBV10-3 to TRBJ1-2, with TRBD1 matching 7 bases. The CDR3 spans 13 residues. V lost 8 bases to trimming and J lost 2 bases; unmatched junction nucleotides: 5. CDR1 is ENHRY, CDR2 SYGVKD, per germline. The CDR3 nucleotides are TGTGCCATCGGGACAGCATCAAACTATGGCTACACCTTC. It codes for CAIGTASNYGYTF.

J is TRBJ1-1 and V is TRBV29-1, with D maybe TRBD1 (6 bases). Germline-derived CDR1 and CDR2 are SQVTM and ANQGSEA. The CDR3 contains 12 residues. V was shortened by 4 bases and J by 4 bases, with 10 bases between the two germline ends. The chain's CDR3 is CSVGLRGTEAFF. CDR3 coding DNA: TGCAGCGTTGGTCTCAGGGGCACTGAAGCTTTCTTT.

The rearrangement uses TRBV10-3 and TRBJ2-7, with a tentative D call TRBD1 (5 bases). Germline V gene data show CDR1 as ENHRY and CDR2 as SYGVKD. The germline V and J ends were trimmed by 3 bases and 6 bases, with 15 bases remaining between them. The CDR3 loop spans 14 amino acids. CDR3 sequence: CAISERETGGEQYF. CDR3 bases: TGTGCCATCAGTGAAAGGGAAACAGGCGGCGAGCAGTACTTC.

The J gene is TRBJ2-7, the V gene TRBV6-1; 9 bases fit TRBD1. J lost 12 bases, V lost 6 bases, and 6 bases had no gene match. Germline V gene sequence: CDR1 MNHNS, CDR2 SASEGT. The CDR3 covers 11 residues. CDR3 amino acids: CASSGTGIWYF. In nucleotides, the CDR3 is TGTGCCAGCAGCGGGACAGGGATTTGGTACTTC.

The V call is TRBV27, the J call TRBJ2-2, with TRBD1 identical over 8 bases. The CDR3 sequence is 15 residues long. CDR1 is MNHEY, CDR2 SMNVEV, per germline (reference sequence). With 5 bases clipped from V and 6 bases from J, the junction kept 8 bases outside the gene matches. The CDR3 region is CASSGGQGIPGELFF. For the CDR3, the DNA is TGTGCCAGCAGTGGTGGACAGGGTATTCCCGGGGAGCTGTTTTTT.

CDR3 nucleotide sequence: TGTGCCGACAGCGCGGGGGGTAATCAGCCCCAGCATTTT. Protein product: CADSAGGNQPQHF. V usage is TRBV12-5 and J usage is TRBJ1-5; TRBD1 might be the D (5 bases). Looked up from germline, CDR1 is LGHNT and CDR2 is FRNRAP. The CDR3 runs to 13 residues.

This clone has just one count. The chain couples TRBV19 to TRBJ1-2; 9 nucleotides align to TRBD1. Trimming at V came to 7 bases and at J to 8 bases, leaving 11 bases not matched to a gene. The CDR3 length is 14 residues. Germline V gene lookup returns CDR1 LNHDA and CDR2 SQIVND (reference sequence). For the CDR3, the DNA is TGTGCCAGTACCCTTGGGGACAGGGTAGGCGGCTACACCTTC. Protein: CASTLGDRVGGYTF. The full variable domain, completed using reference TRBV19 and TRBJ1-2, is DGGITQSPKYLFRKEGQNVTLSCEQNLNHDAMYWYRQDPGQGLRLIYYSQIVNDFQKGDIAEGYSVSREKKESFPLTVTSAQKNPTAFYLCASTLGDRVGGYTFGSGTRLTVV.

This clone was recorded at least ten times. The chain combines TRBV6-4 with TRBJ2-3; TRBD2 matches at 11 bases. The germline V gene encodes CDR1 MRHNA and CDR2 SNTAGT. V lost 8 bases, J lost 4 bases, and 5 bases stayed unmatched. The CDR3 contains 14 residues. The DNA for the CDR3 is TGTGCCAGCTCTACTAGCGGGGGCGCAGATACGCAGTATTTT. This sequence encodes CASSTSGGADTQYF.

This clone was recorded once. V usage is TRBV4-1 and J usage is TRBJ1-2; D perhaps matches TRBD1 (6 bases). Trimming stripped 4 bases from V and 5 bases from J, with 17 bases between. Looked up from germline, CDR1 is MGHRA and CDR2 is YSYEKL. This CDR3 has 15 amino acids. CDR3 in DNA: TGCGCCAGCAGCCCGACGCGGACAGCAACGTATGGCTACACCTTC. Its translation: CASSPTRTATYGYTF.